This T cell receptor beta chain was obtained from a study of blood T cell repertoires in COVID-19. V trimming: 8 bases; J trimming: 6 bases; junction bases outside the gene matches: 7. This CDR3 contains 13 residues. Germline V lookup: CDR1 SGHNT, CDR2 YENEEA. Per the authors' pipeline: The authors estimated nucleated cell counts from reference gene primer amplification. TCRdb keeps only in-frame clones here, not all; method: immunoSEQ multiplex PCR. V and J calls and clone size are copied from that table; D and trimming were computed from the DNA. The data contain roughly 120,000 clones, about 91% of them seen just once; the ten biggest clones take up almost 0.9%.

The specimen was peripheral blood. The J gene is TRBJ2-1, the V gene TRBV11-3, with 7 bases matching TRBD1. The receptor comes from a woman in her 50s with active or convalescent COVID-19. CDR3 region: CASGHRGRNEQFF. The CDR3 DNA follows: TGTGCCAGCGGACACAGGGGCCGCAATGAGCAGTTCTTC.